The 7 T cell receptor beta chains listed next were all sequenced from one sample in a study of cytomegalovirus exposure and HLA in healthy donors. Using immunoSEQ multiplex PCR, the repertoire was profiled, and TCRdb retains in-frame clones only, with some absent. The table lists some 200,000 clones, 84% of them singletons, with roughly 2.8% in the top ten. Specimen: PBMCs. Receptors were obtained from a woman under 30 in good health and CMV-seropositive.

The chain couples TRBV2 to TRBJ1-5; D gene ambiguous. Germline V CDR1 and CDR2: SNHLY, FYNNEI. V lost 4 bases, J lost 6 bases, and 22 bases lay in between. The length of the CDR3 is 17 residues. The CDR3 DNA is TGTGCCAGCAGTGTGGGGAAGCCGGGATCTCCCAGTCAGCCCCAGCATTTT. Translated, it gives CASSVGKPGSPSQPQHF.

The gene calls are TRBV7-9 and TRBJ1-2; a possible D gene is TRBD1 (6 bases). The germline V and J ends were trimmed by 2 bases and 8 bases, with 18 bases remaining between them. There are 15 residues in the CDR3. Per germline, CDR1 SEHNR and CDR2 FQNEAQ (reference sequence). DNA for the CDR3: TGTGCCAGCAGCTTACTACAGGGCCGTCCGGGAGGCTACACCTTC. Translated: CASSLLQGRPGGYTF.

This clone was recorded only once. The rearrangement joins TRBV7-8 to TRBJ2-1, with 7 positions matching TRBD2. The V gene end was trimmed by 7 bases and the J gene end by 9 bases; junction bases not matched to a gene: 9. The CDR3 is 13 residues long. Germline V CDR1 and CDR2: SGHVS, FQNEAQ. CDR3 in amino acids: CASIPAGHGEQFF. The DNA for the CDR3 is TGTGCCAGCATCCCAGCGGGGCATGGTGAGCAGTTCTTC.

V and J are TRBV7-3 and TRBJ2-2; 13 positions agree with TRBD2. Germline V lookup: CDR1 SGHTA, CDR2 FQGTGA. The V and J ends lost 5 bases and 7 bases, in that order; junction bases with no gene match: 10. This CDR3 is built from 17 residues. CDR3 amino acids: CASSLRTSGGRGGELFF. The CDR3, as DNA: TGTGCCAGCAGCCTACGGACTAGCGGGGGTAGAGGCGGGGAGCTGTTTTTT.

In this sample, this clone turned up once. The V gene is TRBV27, the J gene TRBJ2-2, with 7 bases aligning to TRBD2. CDR1 is MNHEY, CDR2 SMNVEV, per germline (reference sequence). Trimming at V came to 5 bases and at J to 6 bases, leaving 6 bases not matched to a gene. The CDR3 has 14 amino acids. The CDR3 coding sequence is TGTGCCAGCAGTCGGACGGGGGGTGCCGGGGAGCTGTTTTTT. This codes for CASSRTGGAGELFF.

This chain links TRBV25-1 with TRBJ2-2, with 10 bases fitting TRBD1. This CDR3 has 17 residues. V trimming: 1 base; J trimming: 7 bases; junction bases outside the gene matches: 9. Germline CDR1 MGHDK, CDR2 SYGVNS. CDR3 in DNA: TGTGCCAGCAGTGAATTAACTGGACAGGGGGTTGACGGGGAGCTGTTTTTT. Residues: CASSELTGQGVDGELFF. The complete variable domain, with remaining parts taken from reference TRBV25-1 and TRBJ2-2, reads EADIYQTPRYLVIGTGKKITLECSQTMGHDKMYWYQQDPGMELHLIHYSYGVNSTEKGDLSSESTVSRIRTEHFPLTLESARPSHTSQYLCASSELTGQGVDGELFFGEGSRLTVL.

This chain uses TRBV10-3 with TRBJ2-7, with unresolved D. Trimming cost V 0 bases and J 0 bases, with 12 bases left between them. Germline-derived CDR1 and CDR2 are ENHRY and SYGVKD. The length of the CDR3 is 16 residues. The CDR3 sequence is CAISESFQVSSYEQYF. DNA for the CDR3: TGTGCCATCAGTGAGTCGTTTCAGGTCAGCTCCTACGAGCAGTACTTC.